A single sample gave rise to the 17 T cell receptor beta chains below, sequenced in a study of identical twins. TCRdb reprocessed the 5' RACE reads with MiXCR, giving one entry per CDR3 protein. In the table there are around 690,000 distinct CDR3 sequences, approximately 21% of which are singletons. These sequences were also reported in another study, on T cells expressing NK-cell markers.

Input material: PBMCs. These receptors were collected from a woman under 30 in good health.

The genes are TRBV11-3 and TRBJ2-1; D gene unclear. Germline CDR1 and CDR2: SGHNT and YENEEA. Trimming shortened V by 5 bases and J by 5 bases, and 13 bases separated the two germline ends. The CDR3 length is 14 residues. CDR3 coding DNA: TGTGCCAGCAGCCCTACCATCTATGACAATGAGCAGTTCTTC. It encodes CASSPTIYDNEQFF.

The chain has TRBV18 and TRBJ2-6, with 7 bases lining up with TRBD1. V gave up 1 base and J gave up 1 base; unmatched junction bases: 7. The CDR3 is 18 amino acids. CDR1 is KGHSH, CDR2 LQKENI, per germline. CDR3 residues: CASSPLVGQASGANVLTF. CDR3 DNA sequence: TGTGCCAGCTCACCACTAGTTGGACAGGCTTCTGGGGCCAACGTCCTGACTTTC.

This chain uses TRBV6-5 with TRBJ2-7, with TRBD1 matching 9 bases. This CDR3 comprises 14 residues. CDR1 and CDR2 (germline): MNHEY, SVGAGI. The ends lost 7 bases at V and 3 bases at J; junction bases unmatched: 7. DNA of the CDR3: TGTGCCAGCATTATGACAGGGGGAGTCTACGAGCAGTACTTC. Its translation is CASIMTGGVYEQYF.

Details on this clonotype: Germline is not matched at one junction end, which may reflect a read error. CDR3 DNA sequence: TGTGCCAGCAGTTTTCGGGGTCCCTCCAACGAGCAGTACTTC. Its translation is CASSFRGPSNEQYF. J is TRBJ2-7 and V is TRBV27, with D perhaps matching TRBD2 (5 bases). CDR1 and CDR2 from the germline V gene are MNHEY and SMNVEV (reference sequence). The CDR3 length is 14 residues.

This rearrangement joins TRBV6-1 to TRBJ2-3; D may match TRBD1 or TRBD2 (7 bases each). The CDR3 consists of 16 residues. V was shortened by 5 bases and J by 1 base, with 16 bases between the two germline ends. The germline V gene has CDR1 MNHNS and CDR2 SASEGT. The DNA of the CDR3 is TGTGCCAGCAGTACCCTGACAGGGAGGGGCACAGATACGCAGTATTTT. Translating it yields CASSTLTGRGTDTQYF.

This clonotype was counted only a few times. Written as DNA, the CDR3 is TGTGCCACCAGCAGAGATAGGCCTAGCGGGGGCAATGAGCAGTTCTTC. Translated, it gives CATSRDRPSGGNEQFF. The genes are TRBV15 and TRBJ2-1, with TRBD2 matching over 10 bases. The CDR3 totals 16 residues. The V and J ends lost 0 bases and 6 bases, in that order; junction bases with no gene match: 5. Looked up from germline, CDR1 is LNHNV and CDR2 is YYDKDF (reference sequence).

This clonotype was picked up a small number of times. V gene TRBV6-5 combines with J gene TRBJ2-1; D gene ambiguous. The CDR3 has 14 residues. Germline V gene lookup returns CDR1 MNHEY and CDR2 SVGAGI. V was trimmed by 2 bases and J by 5 bases, leaving 10 bases between them. The CDR3 region has the DNA TGTGCCAGCAGTTACGGTCCGGCCAACAATGAGCAGTTCTTC. Protein: CASSYGPANNEQFF.

This clonotype was counted only a few times. V usage is TRBV6-1 and J usage is TRBJ2-2; TRBD1 matches 10 bases. V trimming: 5 bases; J trimming: 7 bases; junction bases outside the gene matches: 7. Per the germline V gene, CDR1 is MNHNS and CDR2 is SASEGT. The CDR3 spans 15 residues. The DNA for the CDR3 is TGTGCCAGCAGTCAGGGGACAGGGGAGGTCGGGGAGCTGTTTTTT. Residues: CASSQGTGEVGELFF.

The chain recombines TRBV10-3 with TRBJ2-1; D might be TRBD2 (5 bases). The CDR3 length is 12 residues. CDR1 is ENHRY, CDR2 SYGVKD, per germline. Trimming pared 2 bases from V and 9 bases from J, leaving 8 bases between. In nucleotides, the CDR3 is TGTGCCATCAGTGAGGTCGGGGTTGAGCAGTTCTTC. Translation: CAISEVGVEQFF.

This clonotype was observed many times. The chain recombines TRBV6-6 with TRBJ2-1; a possible D gene is TRBD2 (5 bases). Trimming stripped 11 bases from V and 0 bases from J, with 11 bases between. The CDR3 is 13 residues long. Germline V gene data show CDR1 as MNHNY and CDR2 as SVGAGI (reference sequence). The CDR3 DNA reads as TGTGCCGCCGGACTTAGCTCCTACAATGAGCAGTTCTTC. The encoded protein is CAAGLSSYNEQFF.

V gene TRBV9 combines with J gene TRBJ1-2, with TRBD1 matching 7 bases. Germline V CDR1 and CDR2: SGDLS, YYNGEE. The CDR3 consists of 14 residues. V gave up 3 bases and J gave up 2 bases; unmatched junction bases: 4. CDR3 sequence reads: CASSAGQDNYGYTF. The CDR3 nucleotides read TGTGCCAGCAGCGCAGGACAGGACAACTATGGCTACACCTTC.

The sample holds a few counts of this clonotype. This rearrangement joins TRBV20-1 to TRBJ1-2; the D gene is possibly TRBD1 (5 bases). This CDR3 contains 15 residues. The V gene lost 3 bases and the J gene lost 0 bases, with 14 bases spanning the gap. The germline V gene encodes CDR1 DFQATT and CDR2 SNEGSKA (reference sequence). The CDR3 nucleotides are TGCAGTGCTAGGCGGGCAGGGAGGGCTAACTATGGCTACACCTTC. It translates to CSARRAGRANYGYTF.

This clonotype was recorded a few times. The rearrangement links TRBV20-1 to TRBJ2-1, with 12 bases matching TRBD2. CDR1 and CDR2 (germline): DFQATT, SNEGSKA (reference sequence). J was trimmed by 6 bases and V by 5 bases; bases with no gene match: 5. The CDR3 totals 14 residues. CDR3 nucleotide sequence: TGCAGTGCTCCTAGCGGGGGGGCGGGCAATGAGCAGTTCTTC. Its protein product is CSAPSGGAGNEQFF.

This clonotype has at least ten counts. The rearrangement uses TRBV5-1 and TRBJ2-2; D call uncertain. Germline lookup yields CDR1 SGHRS and CDR2 YFSETQ. The CDR3 has 15 amino acids. V dropped 4 bases and J dropped 6 bases, with 16 bases sitting between them. The CDR3 nucleotides read TGCGCCAGCAGCACCCAAGTGACCTCGGCCGGGGAGCTGTTTTTT. It specifies CASSTQVTSAGELFF.

This clonotype was seen only a few times. The chain uses TRBV20-1 and TRBJ1-1; a weak D match, TRBD1 (5 bases). Deletions cut 4 bases from V and 5 bases from J, with 14 bases between. Germline values: CDR1 DFQATT, CDR2 SNEGSKA (reference sequence). The CDR3 contains 13 residues. The CDR3: CSAKLMGDTEAFF. Written as DNA, the CDR3 is TGCAGTGCTAAATTGATGGGGGATACTGAAGCTTTCTTT.

This clonotype was recorded a few times. The V call is TRBV5-6, the J call TRBJ2-1, with D maybe TRBD1 (5 bases). The CDR3 is made up of 13 amino acids. In germline, CDR1 is SGHDT, CDR2 YYEEEE. V was pared by 4 bases and J by 10 bases, with 15 bases between. CDR3 nucleotides: TGTGCCAGCAGCGACAGAGTTCCAGAAGAGCAGTTCTTC. It specifies CASSDRVPEEQFF.

This clonotype was seen only a few times. The chain's CDR3 is CASSQGTYEQFF. The DNA for the CDR3 is TGTGCCAGCAGCCAAGGAACCTATGAGCAGTTCTTC. V gene TRBV3-1 combines with J gene TRBJ2-1, with no clear D. The germline CDR1 and CDR2 sequences are LGHDT and YNNKEL (reference sequence). The ends were cut back, 1 base at V and 8 bases at J, with 6 bases in the middle. The CDR3 covers 12 residues.